The 17 T cell receptor beta chains below come from one sample, sequenced in a study of T cells in Graves' hyperthyroidism and ophthalmopathy. Amplification yielded TCR beta CDR3 regions, with RNA transcripts as the source. HTBI primers were used for first-round RT-PCR of the TCR CDR3. One entry per CDR3 protein, called by TCRdb with MiXCR from the multiplex PCR reads. The repertoire holds about 640,000 distinct CDR3 sequences, with around 20% as singletons. The sequenced sample consisted of blood. These receptors originate from a man aged 30 to 45 with Graves' ophthalmopathy.

J is TRBJ2-7 and V is TRBV20-1, with D maybe TRBD1 (5 bases). Trimming cost V 4 bases and J 5 bases, with 12 bases left between them. This CDR3 has 12 amino acids. The germline V gene encodes CDR1 DFQATT and CDR2 SNEGSKA (reference sequence). Written as DNA, the CDR3 is TGCAGTGCTATAATAGGGGTGGACGAGCAGTACTTC. Its translation: CSAIIGVDEQYF.

V gene TRBV10-3 combines with J gene TRBJ1-1; tentatively, D is TRBD1 (5 bases). The CDR3 runs to 16 residues. Trimming cost V 3 bases and J 0 bases, with 14 bases left between them. Germline V gene sequence: CDR1 ENHRY, CDR2 SYGVKD. The CDR3 loop reads CAISDDSLPMNTEAFF. The CDR3 coding sequence is TGTGCCATCAGTGATGACAGCCTTCCCATGAACACTGAAGCTTTCTTT.

The J gene is TRBJ2-3, the V gene TRBV24-1, with 11 nucleotides matching TRBD2. CDR1 and CDR2 from the germline V gene are KGHDR and SFDVKD. The CDR3 covers 18 residues. With 2 bases clipped from V and 2 bases from J, the junction kept 8 bases outside the gene matches. CDR3 DNA sequence: TGTGCCACCAGTGATTGGCCGATTAGCGGGAGGGACACAGATACGCAGTATTTT. Its translation is CATSDWPISGRDTDTQYF.

This clonotype was found once. An end of the junction does not agree with germline; a read error may underlie this. The V gene is TRBV2, the J gene TRBJ2-5; D gene uncertain. CDR3 size: 11 residues. Per the germline V gene, CDR1 is SNHLY and CDR2 is FYNNEI. The CDR3 coding sequence is TGTGTCAGCAGTGACTTTGAGACCCAGTACTTC. Protein product: CVSSDFETQYF.

This clonotype was detected many times. The chain couples TRBV20-1 to TRBJ1-1, with TRBD1 identical over 8 bases. J gave up 5 bases and V 4 bases, and 9 bases lay outside the gene matches. The CDR3 loop spans 14 amino acids. Germline CDR1 is DFQATT and CDR2 is SNEGSKA (reference sequence). The CDR3 bases are TGCAGTGCTAATCCGCAGGGGGCGCTGACTGAAGCTTTCTTT. Its protein product is CSANPQGALTEAFF.

This rearrangement joins TRBV4-3 to TRBJ2-7, with a tentative D call TRBD1 (5 bases). The CDR3 has 16 residues. Germline V lookup: CDR1 LGHNA, CDR2 YSLEER. V lost 0 bases to trimming and J lost 2 bases, with 14 bases between them. CDR3 loop: CASSQELQDSAYEQYF. CDR3 DNA sequence: TGCGCCAGCAGCCAAGAGCTACAGGATTCAGCCTACGAGCAGTACTTC.

This clonotype has at least ten counts. The rearrangement links TRBV27 to TRBJ2-3; perhaps TRBD2 as D (5 bases). Germline values: CDR1 MNHEY, CDR2 SMNVEV (reference sequence). The CDR3 spans 15 residues. V shed 6 bases and J shed 0 bases, with 13 bases lying between them. For the CDR3, the DNA is TGTGCCAGCAGCTTACGGGCTAGCAGCACAGATACGCAGTATTTT. This gives the protein CASSLRASSTDTQYF.

The gene calls are TRBV30 and TRBJ2-7; tentative D call: TRBD1 (6 bases). CDR3 size: 11 residues. Per germline, CDR1 GTSNPN and CDR2 SVGIG (reference sequence). V lost 7 bases and J 6 bases, leaving 13 bases between the germline ends. Here the CDR3 DNA reads TGTGCCTTTCACAGGGTGGGCGAGCAGTACTTC. As protein: CAFHRVGEQYF.

This clonotype was seen at least ten times. The chain employs TRBV7-9 and TRBJ2-3, with 12 nucleotides matching TRBD2. With V trimmed by 1 base and J by 4 bases, 9 bases remained unmatched. Germline V gene sequence: CDR1 SEHNR, CDR2 FQNEAQ (reference sequence). The CDR3 runs to 18 residues. The CDR3 DNA reads as TGTGCCAGCAGCTTAGGACTAGCGGGAGACTATTCCCCAGATACGCAGTATTTT. As protein: CASSLGLAGDYSPDTQYF.

This clonotype has only a few counts. V usage is TRBV9 and J usage is TRBJ2-5, with 9 nucleotides matching TRBD2. Germline CDR1 SGDLS, CDR2 YYNGEE. V was clipped by 2 bases and J by 4 bases; unmatched bases: 12. CDR3 size: 17 residues. The CDR3 region is CASSVDFSGGGRETQYF. CDR3 in DNA: TGTGCCAGCAGCGTCGATTTTAGCGGGGGAGGGAGAGAGACCCAGTACTTC.

The J gene is TRBJ1-1, the V gene TRBV4-1, with D possibly matching TRBD1 (6 bases). Trimming shortened V by 3 bases and J by 1 base, and 12 bases separated the two germline ends. Germline V gene lookup returns CDR1 MGHRA and CDR2 YSYEKL. CDR3 length equals 15 residues. CDR3 region: CASSHAPTGNTEAFF. The CDR3 bases are TGCGCCAGCAGCCACGCCCCGACAGGGAACACTGAAGCTTTCTTT.

The CDR3 reads CSARRAPGQTYSNQPQHF. CDR3 bases: TGCAGTGCTAGACGAGCACCGGGACAGACTTATAGCAATCAGCCCCAGCATTTT. The rearrangement uses TRBV20-1 and TRBJ1-5; TRBD1 agrees at 7 bases. This CDR3 region has 18 residues. Germline assignment: CDR1 DFQATT and CDR2 SNEGSKA (reference sequence). V was pared by 2 bases and J by 0 bases, with 13 bases of the junction left unmatched.

This clonotype was detected a few times. The rearrangement links TRBV2 to TRBJ2-5, with TRBD2 as a possible D gene (5 bases). The CDR3 spans 13 residues. V was trimmed by 1 base and J by 4 bases, leaving 7 bases between them. The germline V gene encodes CDR1 SNHLY and CDR2 FYNNEI. This CDR3 reads CASSEVGAETQYF. CDR3 nucleotides: TGTGCCAGCAGTGAAGTGGGAGCAGAGACCCAGTACTTC.

The rearrangement joins TRBV10-3 to TRBJ2-1, with TRBD1 identical over 7 bases. CDR1 ENHRY and CDR2 SYGVKD come from the germline V gene. This CDR3 has 18 amino acids. Trimming at V came to 5 bases and at J to 6 bases, leaving 19 bases not matched to a gene. The CDR3 coding sequence is TGTGCCATCAGTCCAACCTTAACAGGGGATGGTTTTCGCAATGAGCAGTTCTTC. Its translation: CAISPTLTGDGFRNEQFF.

J is TRBJ2-5 and V is TRBV4-1; 13 bases match TRBD2. Germline CDR1 is MGHRA and CDR2 is YSYEKL. V dropped 2 bases and J dropped 2; count of bases not matched to a gene: 14. The CDR3 sequence is 20 residues long. As DNA, the CDR3 is TGCGCCAGCAGCCAACTCTTAATTACCGGGACTAGCGGGATTCAAGAGACCCAGTACTTC. Translation gives CASSQLLITGTSGIQETQYF.

Note on this clonotype: A much more abundant neighbour one base away suggests this may be a read error. This chain joins TRBV11-2 and TRBJ2-7; D gene unclear. Germline loops: CDR1 SGHAT, CDR2 FQNNGV. The V and J ends lost 4 bases and 5 bases respectively, with 6 bases between them. This CDR3 spans 11 amino acids. The CDR3 spells CASSSPNEQYF. CDR3 bases: TGTGCCAGCAGCTCCCCCAACGAGCAGTACTTC.

A few counts support this clonotype. The chain couples TRBV6-2 or TRBV6-3 to TRBJ2-3; 10 nucleotides align to TRBD2. CDR1 MNHEY and CDR2 SVGEGT come from the germline V gene. CDR3 size: 20 residues. The V gene end was trimmed by 3 bases and the J gene end by 0 bases; junction bases not matched to a gene: 15. The CDR3 region is CASSYPFLAGGSESTDTQYF. CDR3 nucleotides: TGTGCCAGCAGTTATCCCTTTTTAGCGGGAGGCTCGGAGAGCACAGATACGCAGTATTTT.